This TCR beta chain was recorded in a study of blood T cell repertoires in COVID-19. This clone has a handful of counts. The CDR3 totals 17 residues. The trim removed 1 base at V and 7 bases at J, leaving 10 bases unmatched. Germline CDR1 reads SGHTA; CDR2 reads FQGNSA. The table came from immunoSEQ multiplex PCR; TCRdb's copy has only in-frame clones and leaves some out. The sample lists about 130,000 clones; approximately 89% were seen once. The receptor comes from a woman in her 70s with COVID-19, enrolled during active disease. Sequences were obtained from peripheral blood. V is TRBV7-2 and J is TRBJ1-6, with 7 bases fitting TRBD1. The CDR3 sequence: CASSLGPPGQPNSPLHF. The CDR3 nucleotides read TGTGCCAGCAGCTTAGGACCCCCGGGACAGCCGAATTCACCCCTCCACTTT.